The 8 T cell receptor beta chains reported below all come from one sample, sequenced in a study of human T cells and chemical hapten exposure. Time point: pre-sensitization, week 0. Stated treatment: therapeutic diphenylcyclopropenone sensitization with weekly scalp DPC. One entry per CDR3 protein, called by TCRdb with MiXCR from the RACE reads. Of tens of thousands of distinct CDR3 sequences detected, around 12% appear once; the ten largest clones hold 4.5% to 7%. The material was whole blood, obtained in connection with sensitization to the hapten diphenylcyclopropenone (DPC). Receptors originate from a woman aged 25 to 39 with alopecia areata. Some clones in this sample may be carry-over from other donors' samples.

Here the CDR3 reads CASSPGGQSGPQHF. The CDR3 DNA follows: TGTGCCAGCTCACCAGGGGGCCAATCGGGGCCCCAGCATTTT. The V and J genes are TRBV18 and TRBJ1-5; possibly TRBD1 for D (6 bases). V shed 2 bases and J shed 9 bases, with 14 bases lying between them. This CDR3 region has 14 residues. Germline CDR1 reads KGHSH; CDR2 reads LQKENI.

This clonotype was seen at least ten times. The chain carries TRBV5-4 and TRBJ2-5; D is unclear. This CDR3 spans 14 amino acids. V was clipped by 4 bases and J by 0 bases, with 10 bases between them. Germline CDR1 SGHNT, CDR2 YYREEE (reference sequence). The CDR3 reads CASSNNRYQETQYF. CDR3 nucleotides: TGTGCCAGCAGCAACAATAGATACCAAGAGACCCAGTACTTC.

This clonotype has only a few counts. This chain links TRBV28 with TRBJ1-6, with D unclear. Trimming took 6 bases from V and 9 from J, leaving 15 bases between them. CDR1 is MDHEN, CDR2 SYDVKM, per germline. The CDR3 has 14 residues. In DNA, the CDR3 is TGTGCCAGCAGCACCGGTAACGGGGTTTCACCCCTCCACTTT. The encoded protein is CASSTGNGVSPLHF.

A few counts support this clonotype. In DNA, the CDR3 is TGTGCCAGCAGTTTTAACGCAAAGGGGTCCTACGAGCAGTACTTC. Residues: CASSFNAKGSYEQYF. The chain joins TRBV28 to TRBJ2-7; TRBD1 might be the D (5 bases). V was pared by 3 bases and J by 1 base, with 13 bases between. CDR1 is MDHEN, CDR2 SYDVKM, per germline. The CDR3 length is 15 residues.

This clonotype occurred many times. The V call is TRBV29-1, the J call TRBJ2-7, with D perhaps TRBD1 (6 bases). CDR1 and CDR2 from the germline V gene are SQVTM and ANQGSEA. The V end lost 4 bases, the J end lost 6 bases, and 16 bases lay between the germline ends. The CDR3 runs 13 residues. The CDR3 is CSVGKTGSSEQYF. CDR3 nucleotides: TGCAGCGTTGGAAAGACAGGAAGTAGCGAGCAGTACTTC.

This clonotype was counted many times. The genes are TRBV6-2 or TRBV6-3 and TRBJ2-1, with TRBD2 matching over 11 bases. Per germline, CDR1 MNHEY and CDR2 SVGEGT. Losses at the gene ends were 6 bases for V and 7 bases for J; bases not matched to a gene: 5. The CDR3 contains 14 residues. CDR3 DNA: TGTGCCAGCAGGAGACTAGCGGGGCCTAATGAGCAGTTCTTC. Translating it yields CASRRLAGPNEQFF.

V is TRBV5-1 and J is TRBJ2-5, with 10 nucleotides matching TRBD2. Trimming removed 4 bases from V and 3 bases from J; junction bases left unmatched: 9. The CDR3 is made up of 16 amino acids. Germline loops: CDR1 SGHRS, CDR2 YFSETQ. The CDR3 protein is CASSPLAGSVKETQYF. The CDR3, as DNA: TGCGCCAGCAGCCCACTAGCGGGGAGTGTGAAAGAGACCCAGTACTTC.

This chain joins TRBV6-1 and TRBJ2-7, with 8 nucleotides matching TRBD2. V lost 5 bases, J lost 4 bases, and 1 base stayed unmatched. Germline lookup yields CDR1 MNHNS and CDR2 SASEGT. This CDR3 contains 12 residues. The CDR3 DNA reads as TGTGCCAGCAGTAGCGGGAGTTACGAGCAGTACTTC. Translated, it gives CASSSGSYEQYF.